This T cell receptor (beta chain) is from a study of blood T cell repertoires in COVID-19. Across the whole study: T cells, B-cell-depleted T cells, or PBMCs supplied cDNA or gDNA.

Per germline, CDR1 SGHTA and CDR2 FQGNSA. This CDR3 region has 18 residues. V shed 0 bases, J shed 3 bases, and the junction held 6 bases outside the gene matches. Only in-frame clones appear in the TCRdb table, and some are missing; sequencing was by immunoSEQ multiplex PCR. The data show about 410,000 clones, about nine tenths seen once. This sequence joins TRBV7-2 and TRBJ2-7, with TRBD2 matching over 15 bases. The origin of this receptor is a woman under 40 with active or convalescent COVID-19. Specimen: peripheral blood. The CDR3 DNA reads TGTGCCAGCAGCTTAGCGGCCGGACTAGCGGGGGGGAGCTACGAGCAGTACTTC. Its protein product is CASSLAAGLAGGSYEQYF.